The entry below describes one T cell receptor beta chain. This sample stems from a study of control samples from healthy donors and cancer patients. Between the trimmed V and J ends, which lost 0 bases and 4 bases, there was a span of 6 bases. The CDR3 sequence is 14 residues long. Germline CDR1 KGHSH, CDR2 LQKENI. This table comes from immunoSEQ multiplex PCR, and its TCRdb copy is limited to in-frame clones, with some not included. The sample consists of 130,000 or so clones, 91% of them appearing once. The genes are TRBV18 and TRBJ2-2; D unresolved. This sequence was found in a man between 18 and 29 years old in good health. Sequencing was done on a sample of blood. CDR3: CASSPPTGTGELFF. The CDR3 region has the DNA TGTGCCAGCTCACCACCGACGGGCACCGGGGAGCTGTTTTTT. Based on the CDR3 plus reference TRBV18 and TRBJ2-2, the full variable domain is NAGVMQNPRHLVRRRGQEARLRCSPMKGHSHVYWYRQLPEEGLKFMVYLQKENIIDESGMPKERFSAEFPKEGPSILRIQQVVRGDSAAYFCASSPPTGTGELFFGEGSRLTVL.